This T cell receptor beta chain is from a study of T-cell reconstitution after alpha-beta-depleted transplantation in children. This clonotype was detected many times. For TCRbeta, the library was prepared with unique molecular identifiers. A single record per CDR3 protein comes from TCRdb applying MiXCR to the PCR reads. The sample yields about 480,000 distinct CDR3 sequences, 12% seen once. Germline-derived CDR1 and CDR2 are SGHRS and YFSETQ. The V end was cut by 4 bases, the J end by 8 bases, with 13 bases between. The CDR3 is made up of 14 amino acids. Sequences were derived from PBMCs from the stem cell graft donor, sampled from the stem cell graft. This sequence was found in a human donor who donated a stem cell graft to a child with combined immunodeficiency. The J gene is TRBJ1-6, the V gene TRBV5-1; D gene uncertain. DNA for the CDR3: TGCGCCAGCAGCGGGGTCAATAGCGATTCACCCCTCCACTTT. It encodes CASSGVNSDSPLHF. Looking up the rest from reference TRBV5-1 and TRBJ1-6 gives the full variable domain: KAGVTQTPRYLIKTRGQQVTLSCSPISGHRSVSWYQQTPGQGLQFLFEYFSETQRNKGNFPGRFSGRQFSNSRSEMNVSTLELGDSALYLCASSGVNSDSPLHFGNGTRLTVT.